This passage covers 2 T cell receptor beta chains from one sample sequenced in a study of shared clonotypes between healthy human individuals (dated by TCRdb to 2020 to 2022). The library relied on the immunoSEQ multiplex PCR assay. The immuneACCESS repertoire file appears here via TCRdb, limited to in-frame rearrangements. These files lack a portion of the clones; in checked studies, under half of the deficit traces to unresolved V genes, and the cause of the others is not known. In all, the sample holds more than 550,000 clones, and less than 95% of those were seen once. The top ten constitute 34% of the sample. The material sequenced was memory CD8+ T cells from PBMCs. This specimen's cell subset or site label, interpreted: CD45RO+ cells pooled with CCR7-negative TemRA cells. The receptors derive from a man aged 18 to 35 in good health. Some clones in this sample may be carry-over from other donors' samples.

This chain links TRBV30 with TRBJ2-7, with 10 bases that match TRBD2. Looked up from germline, CDR1 is GTSNPN and CDR2 is SVGIG (reference sequence). Losses at the gene ends were 4 bases for V and 3 bases for J; bases not matched to a gene: 12. The length of the CDR3 is 16 residues. The CDR3, as DNA: TGTGCCTGGACCGATGTAGGGCTAGCGGGAGTCTACGAGCAGTACTTC. Amino acids: CAWTDVGLAGVYEQYF.

The chain links TRBV4-3 to TRBJ2-3; D gene unclear. The CDR3 runs 14 residues. Germline CDR1 LGHNA, CDR2 YSLEER. The V end was cut by 4 bases, the J end by 2 bases, with 10 bases between. CDR3 bases: TGCGCCAGCAGCCCCCTGGGCTTCACAGATACGCAGTATTTT. Amino acid sequence: CASSPLGFTDTQYF.